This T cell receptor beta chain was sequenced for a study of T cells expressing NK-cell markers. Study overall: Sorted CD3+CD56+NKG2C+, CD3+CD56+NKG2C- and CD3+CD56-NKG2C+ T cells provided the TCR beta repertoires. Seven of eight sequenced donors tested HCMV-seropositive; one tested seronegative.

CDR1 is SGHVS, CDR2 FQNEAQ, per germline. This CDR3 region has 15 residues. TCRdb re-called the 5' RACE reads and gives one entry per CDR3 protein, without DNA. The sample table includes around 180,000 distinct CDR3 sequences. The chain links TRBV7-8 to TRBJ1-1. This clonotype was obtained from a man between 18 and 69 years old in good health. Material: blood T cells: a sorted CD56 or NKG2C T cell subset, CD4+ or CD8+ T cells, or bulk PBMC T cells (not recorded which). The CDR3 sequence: CASSLEAAGPTEAFF. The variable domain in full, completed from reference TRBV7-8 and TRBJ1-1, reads GAGVSQSPRYKVAKRGQDVALRCDPISGHVSLFWYQQALGQGPEFLTYFQNEAQLDKSGLPSDRFFAERPEGSVSTLKIQRTQQEDSAVYLCASSLEAAGPTEAFFGQGTRLTVV.